This T cell receptor (beta chain) was recovered during a study of CD8+ T cells in alopecia areata. Trimming stripped 6 bases from V and 6 bases from J, with 18 bases between. CDR1 LNHDA and CDR2 SQIVND come from the germline V gene (reference sequence). The CDR3 loop spans 15 amino acids. RNA extraction was followed by reverse transcription into cDNA, which acted as the sequencing template. TCRdb's copy holds only in-frame clones and misses some; the assay was immunoSEQ multiplex PCR. Of 25,000 to 35,000 clones detected, about two thirds appear once; the ten largest clones hold roughly 17%. The clonotype originates from a human donor with alopecia areata. The chain carries TRBV19 and TRBJ1-5; unclear D gene. Sequenced input: NKG2D-high CD8+ T cells sorted from blood. In nucleotides, the CDR3 is TGTGCCAGTAGCCTCTTGACTGATTCGGGTCAGCCCCAGCATTTT. Protein: CASSLLTDSGQPQHF.